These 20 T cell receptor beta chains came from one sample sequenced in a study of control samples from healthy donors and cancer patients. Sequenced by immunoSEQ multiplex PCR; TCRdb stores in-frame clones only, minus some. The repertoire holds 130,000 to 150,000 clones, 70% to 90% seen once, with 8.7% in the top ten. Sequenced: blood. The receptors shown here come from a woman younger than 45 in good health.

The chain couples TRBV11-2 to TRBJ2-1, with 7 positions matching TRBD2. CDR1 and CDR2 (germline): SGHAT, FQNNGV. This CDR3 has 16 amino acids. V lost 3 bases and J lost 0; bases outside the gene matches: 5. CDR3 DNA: TGTGCCAGCAGCTTGGCTGCGGGAGCCTCCTACAATGAGCAGTTCTTC. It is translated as CASSLAAGASYNEQFF.

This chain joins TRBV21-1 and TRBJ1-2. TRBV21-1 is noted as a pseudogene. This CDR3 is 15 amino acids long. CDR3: CASSQRSVPPYGYTF. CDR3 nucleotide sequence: TGTGCCAGCAGCCAAAGGTCCGTACCTCCCTACGGCTACACCTTC.

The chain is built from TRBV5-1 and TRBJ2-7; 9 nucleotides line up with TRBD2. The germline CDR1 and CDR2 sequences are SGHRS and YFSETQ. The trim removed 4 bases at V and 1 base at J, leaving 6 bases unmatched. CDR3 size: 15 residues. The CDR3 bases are TGCGCCAGCAGCCGCCCTAGCGGGATTTCCTACGAGCAGTACTTC. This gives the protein CASSRPSGISYEQYF.

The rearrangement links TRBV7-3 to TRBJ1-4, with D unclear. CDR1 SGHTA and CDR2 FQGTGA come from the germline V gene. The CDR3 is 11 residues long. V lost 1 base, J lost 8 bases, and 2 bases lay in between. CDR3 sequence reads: CASSLSEKLFF. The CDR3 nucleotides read TGTGCCAGCAGCTTAAGCGAAAAACTGTTTTTT.

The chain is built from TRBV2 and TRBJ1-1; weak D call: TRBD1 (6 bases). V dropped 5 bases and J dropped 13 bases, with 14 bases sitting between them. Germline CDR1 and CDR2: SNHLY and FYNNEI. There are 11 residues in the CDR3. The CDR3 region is CASSTTGSDFF. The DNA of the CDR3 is TGTGCCAGCAGTACTACAGGGAGCGATTTCTTT.

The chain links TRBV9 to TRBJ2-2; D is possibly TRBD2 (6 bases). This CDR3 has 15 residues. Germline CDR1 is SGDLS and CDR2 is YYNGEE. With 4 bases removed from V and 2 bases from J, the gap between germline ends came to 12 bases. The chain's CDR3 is CASSPRDGNTGELFF. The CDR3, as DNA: TGTGCCAGCAGCCCGCGGGACGGCAACACCGGGGAGCTGTTTTTT.

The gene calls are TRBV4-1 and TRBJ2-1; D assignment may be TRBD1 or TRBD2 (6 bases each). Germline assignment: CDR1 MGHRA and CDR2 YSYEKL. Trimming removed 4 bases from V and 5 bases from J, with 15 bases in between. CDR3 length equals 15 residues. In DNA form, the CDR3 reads TGCGCCAGCAGCCCCGTAGGGGGGAGTGACAATGAGCAGTTCTTC. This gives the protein CASSPVGGSDNEQFF.

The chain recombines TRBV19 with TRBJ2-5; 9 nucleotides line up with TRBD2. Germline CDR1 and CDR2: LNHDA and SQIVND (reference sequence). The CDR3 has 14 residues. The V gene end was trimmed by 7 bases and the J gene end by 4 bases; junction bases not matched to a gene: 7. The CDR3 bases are TGTGCCAGTAAACCTAGCGGGGATGCAGAGACCCAGTACTTC. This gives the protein CASKPSGDAETQYF.

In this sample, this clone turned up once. The CDR3 nucleotides are TGTGCCAGCAGCTTGGATCCGGGAGATGAAAAACTGTTTTTT. Protein product: CASSLDPGDEKLFF. V gene TRBV5-4 combines with J gene TRBJ1-4; D is unclear. The CDR3 runs to 14 residues. Trimming cost V 0 bases and J 6 bases, with 9 bases left between them. Per the germline V gene, CDR1 is SGHNT and CDR2 is YYREEE (reference sequence). The complete variable domain, with remaining parts taken from reference TRBV5-4 and TRBJ1-4, reads ETGVTQSPTHLIKTRGQQVTLRCSSQSGHNTVSWYQQALGQGPQFIFQYYREEENGRGNFPPRFSGLQFPNYSSELNVNALELDDSALYLCASSLDPGDEKLFFGSGTQLSVL.

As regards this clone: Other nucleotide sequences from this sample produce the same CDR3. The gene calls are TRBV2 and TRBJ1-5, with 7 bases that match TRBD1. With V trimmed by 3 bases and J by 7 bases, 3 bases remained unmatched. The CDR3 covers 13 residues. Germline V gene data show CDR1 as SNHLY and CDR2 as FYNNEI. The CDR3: CASSETGNQPQHF. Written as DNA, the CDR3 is TGTGCCAGCAGTGAGACAGGGAACCAGCCCCAGCATTTT.

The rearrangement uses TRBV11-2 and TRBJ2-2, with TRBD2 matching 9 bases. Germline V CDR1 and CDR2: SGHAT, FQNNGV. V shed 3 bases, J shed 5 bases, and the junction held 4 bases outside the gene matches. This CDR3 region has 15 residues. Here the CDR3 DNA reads TGTGCCAGCAGCTTTATAGCGGGAGATACCGGGGAGCTGTTTTTT. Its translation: CASSFIAGDTGELFF.

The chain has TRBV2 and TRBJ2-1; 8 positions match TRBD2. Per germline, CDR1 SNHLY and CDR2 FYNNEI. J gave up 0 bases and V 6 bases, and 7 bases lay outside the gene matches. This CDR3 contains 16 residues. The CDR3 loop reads CASSQRGTSSYNEQFF. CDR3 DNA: TGTGCCAGCAGCCAAAGGGGGACTAGCTCCTACAATGAGCAGTTCTTC.

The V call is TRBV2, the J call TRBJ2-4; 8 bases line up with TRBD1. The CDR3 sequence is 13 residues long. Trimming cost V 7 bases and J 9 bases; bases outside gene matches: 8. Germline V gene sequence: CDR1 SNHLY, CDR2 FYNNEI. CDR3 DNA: TGTGCCAGCACCAGGGGACAGGAAAGCATTCAGTACTTC. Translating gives CASTRGQESIQYF.

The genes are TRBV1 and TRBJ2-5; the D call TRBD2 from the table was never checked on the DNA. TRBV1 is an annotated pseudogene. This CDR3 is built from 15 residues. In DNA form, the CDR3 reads TGCACCAGCAGACTAGCGGGAGGGTACCAAGAGACCCAGTACTTC. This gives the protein CTSRLAGGYQETQYF.

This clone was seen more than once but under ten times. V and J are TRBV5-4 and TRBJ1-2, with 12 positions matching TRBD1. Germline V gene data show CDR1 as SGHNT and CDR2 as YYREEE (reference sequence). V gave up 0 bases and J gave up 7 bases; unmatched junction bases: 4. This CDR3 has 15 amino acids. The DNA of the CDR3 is TGTGCCAGCAGCTTGGGGGGGACAGGGGGCAGTGGCTACACCTTC. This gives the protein CASSLGGTGGSGYTF.

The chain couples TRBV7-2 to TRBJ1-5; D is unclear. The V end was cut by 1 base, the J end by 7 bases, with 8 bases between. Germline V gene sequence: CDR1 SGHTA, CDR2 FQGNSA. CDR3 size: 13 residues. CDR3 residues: CASSLGWEQPQHF. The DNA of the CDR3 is TGTGCCAGCAGCTTAGGGTGGGAACAGCCCCAGCATTTT.

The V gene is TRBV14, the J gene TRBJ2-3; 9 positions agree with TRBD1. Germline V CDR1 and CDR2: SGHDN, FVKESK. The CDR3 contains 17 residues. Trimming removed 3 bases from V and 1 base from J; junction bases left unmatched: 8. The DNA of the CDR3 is TGTGCCAGCAGCCATCACGGGACAGGGCACGGCACAGATACGCAGTATTTT. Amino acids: CASSHHGTGHGTDTQYF.

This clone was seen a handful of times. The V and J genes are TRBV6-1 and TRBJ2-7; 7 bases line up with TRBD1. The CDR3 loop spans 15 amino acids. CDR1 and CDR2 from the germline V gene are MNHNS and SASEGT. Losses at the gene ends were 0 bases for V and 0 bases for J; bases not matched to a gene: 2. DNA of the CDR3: TGTGCCAGCAGTGAAGCTGGGGACAGCTCCTACGAGCAGTACTTC. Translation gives CASSEAGDSSYEQYF.

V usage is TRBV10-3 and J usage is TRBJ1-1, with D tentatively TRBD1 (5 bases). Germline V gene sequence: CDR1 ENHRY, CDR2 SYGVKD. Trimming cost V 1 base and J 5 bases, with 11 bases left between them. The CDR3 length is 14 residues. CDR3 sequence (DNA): TGTGCCATCAGTGAGTTTGGAGGGGAAACTGAAGCTTTCTTT. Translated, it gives CAISEFGGETEAFF.

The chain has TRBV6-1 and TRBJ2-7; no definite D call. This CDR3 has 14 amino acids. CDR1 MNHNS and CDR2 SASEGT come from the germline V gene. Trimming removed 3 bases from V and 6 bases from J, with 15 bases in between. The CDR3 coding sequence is TGTGCCAGCAGTGAGGTCGGAGAGCCCGGCGAGCAGTACTTC. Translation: CASSEVGEPGEQYF.